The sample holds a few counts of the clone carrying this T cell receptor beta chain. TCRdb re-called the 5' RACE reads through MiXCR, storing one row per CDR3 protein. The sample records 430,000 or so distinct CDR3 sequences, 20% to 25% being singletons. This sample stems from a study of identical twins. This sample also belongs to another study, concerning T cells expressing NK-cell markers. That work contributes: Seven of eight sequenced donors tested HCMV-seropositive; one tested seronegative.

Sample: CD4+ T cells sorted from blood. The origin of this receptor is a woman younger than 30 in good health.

The CDR3 nucleotides read TGCAGTGCTCAGACAGGGAGCTCCTACAATGAGCAGTTCTTC. It yields the protein CSAQTGSSYNEQFF. This chain links TRBV20-1 with TRBJ2-1; 7 positions match TRBD1. Germline loops: CDR1 DFQATT, CDR2 SNEGSKA (reference sequence). Trimming cost V 5 bases and J 0 bases; bases outside gene matches: 4. This CDR3 spans 14 amino acids.